This T cell receptor (beta chain) derives from a study of OX40 agonist ivuxolimab in advanced cancers. As to this clone: Its antigen is not known.

Overall study findings and caveats: In CD8+ T cells, expanded clones were on average more numerous than in CD4+. Among the lowest levels of clonal expansion were found in partial responders at 0.1-3.0 mg/kg.

The germline V gene has CDR1 SGHRS and CDR2 YFSETQ. Germline trimming cut 0 bases from V and 7 bases from J; bases unmatched to any gene: 7. The CDR3 is 15 amino acids. TCRdb's table, derived via immunoSEQ multiplex PCR, lists solely in-frame clones and lacks some. The repertoire holds some 60,000 clones, about 90% seen once, with 14% to 15% in the top ten. The origin of this receptor is an adult with an advanced solid tumor such as melanoma, head and neck, liver or kidney cancer. The chain joins TRBV5-1 to TRBJ2-1; 7 nucleotides align to TRBD1. This sample comprised CD4+ or CD8+ T cells sorted from blood, obtained in a trial of the OX40 agonist ivuxolimab. The CDR3 sequence: CASSLARTGRNEQFF. The CDR3 DNA reads TGCGCCAGCAGCTTGGCCCGGACAGGAAGGAATGAGCAGTTCTTC.